These T cell receptor beta chains were read from a single sample in a study of shared clonotypes between healthy human individuals. Generated by immunoSEQ multiplex PCR, the TCRdb table keeps only in-frame clones and is missing some. The sample holds 400,000 or so clones; roughly 96% are singletons and the top ten take about 0.32%. The sequencing input was memory CD8+ T cells sorted from blood. These receptors were collected from a man aged 25-45 years in good health. Each CDR3 is given with its conserved first and last residue. Fields, in order: clone size, J gene, D gene, V gene, CDR3 protein, CDR3 DNA. D genes are given only for firm matches. Clone size is given for some rows only: seen once, a few or many times, or a class if the clone is expanded.

>.|TRBJ1-5|.|TRBV5-4
CASSAGLTNQPQHF
TGTGCCAGCAGCGCGGGACTCACGAATCAGCCCCAGCATTTT
>.|TRBJ2-7|TRBD1|TRBV18
CASSRGTGTYEQYF
TGTGCCAGCTCACGAGGGACAGGGACCTACGAGCAGTACTTC
>.|TRBJ2-1|TRBD2|TRBV28
CAGDIAGWGNEQFF
TGTGCCGGAGATATAGCGGGATGGGGGAATGAGCAGTTCTTC
>.|TRBJ2-7|TRBD2|TRBV11-1
CASKETSGSYEQYF
TGTGCCAGCAAGGAGACTAGCGGTTCCTACGAGCAGTACTTC
>.|TRBJ2-1|TRBD1|TRBV5-1
CASSFRPYRGRVDYNEQFF
TGCGCCAGCAGCTTTCGACCCTACAGGGGGCGCGTAGACTACAATGAGCAGTTCTTC
>.|TRBJ1-1|.|TRBV2
CASRLQLGRPGTEAFF
TGTGCCAGCAGACTCCAACTGGGGAGACCGGGGACTGAAGCTTTCTTT
>.|TRBJ2-7|TRBD2|TRBV28
CASTRSGSADEQYF
TGTGCCAGCACACGTAGCGGGAGTGCGGACGAGCAGTACTTC
>once|TRBJ1-3|.|TRBV19
CASSMGRGHAVGNTIYF
TGTGCCAGTAGTATGGGCAGGGGACATGCGGTTGGAAACACCATATATTTT
>.|TRBJ2-5|.|TRBV28
CASSERGGFVETQYF
TGTGCCAGCAGTGAGCGAGGGGGTTTTGTAGAGACCCAGTACTTC
>.|TRBJ1-1|.|TRBV5-8
CASSFPDRLNTEAFF
TGTGCCAGCAGCTTTCCAGACAGGCTTAACACTGAAGCTTTCTTT
>.|TRBJ2-3|.|TRBV7-3
CASSLGSNPDTQYF
TGTGCCAGCAGCTTAGGTTCTAATCCAGATACGCAGTATTTT
>.|TRBJ2-1|.|TRBV30
CAWSDASSYNEQFF
TGTGCCTGGAGTGATGCTAGCAGCTACAATGAGCAGTTCTTC
>.|TRBJ2-5|.|TRBV28
CASVHSSGTQYF
TGTGCCAGCGTCCATTCATCCGGGACCCAGTACTTC
>.|TRBJ2-2|.|TRBV10-3
CAISEDPASGELFF
TGTGCCATCAGTGAGGACCCAGCGTCTGGTGAGCTGTTTTTT
>once|TRBJ1-3|.|TRBV2
CASSEPGSGNTIYF
TGTGCCAGCAGTGAACCGGGCTCTGGAAACACCATATATTTT
>.|TRBJ2-1|TRBD1|TRBV28
CASSLDYDRGRILYNEQFF
TGTGCCAGCAGTCTAGACTATGACAGGGGGCGCATTCTGTACAATGAGCAGTTCTTC
>.|TRBJ1-4|.|TRBV15
CATSSEEKLFF
TGTGCCACCAGCAGCGAGGAAAAACTGTTTTTT
>once|TRBJ2-7|.|TRBV5-1
CASSPSYEQYF
TGCGCCAGCAGCCCCTCCTACGAGCAGTACTTC
>.|TRBJ2-3|.|TRBV2
CACPQDTSTDTQYF
TGTGCCTGCCCCCAGGATACTAGCACAGATACGCAGTATTTT
>.|TRBJ1-1|TRBD1|TRBV9
CASSVATGVKNTEAFF
TGTGCCAGCAGCGTAGCTACAGGGGTAAAGAACACTGAAGCTTTCTTT
>.|TRBJ2-7|TRBD2|TRBV28
CASSFRLAGAYEQYF
TGTGCCAGCAGTTTCCGATTAGCGGGAGCCTACGAGCAGTACTTC
>.|TRBJ2-5|.|TRBV6-1
CASSEAWGLAETQYF
TGTGCCAGCAGTGAAGCTTGGGGGTTAGCAGAGACCCAGTACTTC
>.|TRBJ2-5|.|TRBV5-4
CASSFGYQETQYF
TGTGCCAGCAGCTTCGGGTACCAAGAGACCCAGTACTTC
>.|TRBJ1-5|.|TRBV5-1
CASSLAGSQPQHF
TGCGCCAGCAGCTTGGCCGGCAGTCAGCCCCAGCATTTT
>.|TRBJ2-5|TRBD2|TRBV10-2
CASSDRSSGQETQYF
TGCGCCAGCAGTGATCGGTCTAGCGGCCAAGAGACCCAGTACTTC
>once|TRBJ2-5|.|TRBV18
CASSPFRGETQYF
TGTGCCAGCTCACCATTTCGAGGAGAGACCCAGTACTTC
>.|TRBJ2-5|.|TRBV9
CASSPNVDRQETQYF
TGTGCCAGCAGCCCCAACGTAGACAGACAAGAGACCCAGTACTTC
>.|TRBJ2-3|TRBD2|TRBV5-1
CASSLASSGRGADTQYF
TGCGCCAGCAGCTTGGCCTCTAGCGGGAGAGGGGCAGATACGCAGTATTTT
>.|TRBJ1-4|.|TRBV25-1
CASSEIVLGNEKLFF
TGTGCCAGCAGTGAAATTGTCCTGGGGAATGAAAAACTGTTTTTT
>.|TRBJ2-7|.|TRBV11-2
CASMRVPYEQYF
TGTGCCAGCATGAGGGTTCCCTACGAGCAGTACTTC
>.|TRBJ2-1|.|TRBV19
CASSLRAQLPYNEQFF
TGTGCCAGTAGTTTGAGGGCTCAACTCCCCTACAATGAGCAGTTCTTC
>.|TRBJ2-3|.|TRBV11-3
CASSLGWGDTQYF
TGTGCCAGCAGCTTAGGATGGGGAGATACGCAGTATTTT
>.|TRBJ2-6|TRBD1|TRBV7-9
CASSFTGAGANVLTF
TGTGCCAGCAGCTTTACAGGGGCTGGGGCCAACGTCCTGACTTTC
>.|TRBJ2-1|.|TRBV10-2
CASSVRELADAYNEQFF
TGCGCCAGCAGTGTCCGTGAATTGGCGGATGCCTACAATGAGCAGTTCTTC
>.|TRBJ2-7|TRBD2|TRBV5-1
CASSLVAGVSYEQYF
TGCGCCAGCAGCTTGGTAGCGGGGGTGTCCTACGAGCAGTACTTC
>.|TRBJ2-7|.|TRBV28
CASIEFTGTNSYEQYF
TGTGCCAGCATTGAATTTACCGGGACAAATTCCTACGAGCAGTACTTC
>.|TRBJ2-5|TRBD2|TRBV11-2
CASSLAGLAGARQETQYF
TGTGCCAGCAGCTTAGCGGGACTAGCGGGAGCCCGCCAAGAGACCCAGTACTTC
>.|TRBJ2-5|.|TRBV4-2
CASSQKWPYYRETQYF
TGTGCCAGCAGCCAGAAATGGCCGTACTACCGAGAGACCCAGTACTTC